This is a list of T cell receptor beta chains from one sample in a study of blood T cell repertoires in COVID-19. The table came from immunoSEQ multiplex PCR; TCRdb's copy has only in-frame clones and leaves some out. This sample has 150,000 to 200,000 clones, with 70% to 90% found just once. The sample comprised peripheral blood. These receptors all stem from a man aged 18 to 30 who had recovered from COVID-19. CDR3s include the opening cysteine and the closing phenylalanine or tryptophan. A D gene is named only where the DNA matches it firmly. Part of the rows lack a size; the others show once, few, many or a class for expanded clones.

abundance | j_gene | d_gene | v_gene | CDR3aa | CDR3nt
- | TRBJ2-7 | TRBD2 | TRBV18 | CASSREAASGTYEQYF | TGTGCCAGCTCCCGGGAGGCGGCTAGCGGGACCTACGAGCAGTACTTC
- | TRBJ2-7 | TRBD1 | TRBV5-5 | CASSEDTGATYEQYF | TGTGCCAGCAGCGAAGATACAGGGGCCACCTACGAGCAGTACTTC
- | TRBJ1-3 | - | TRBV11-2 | CASSPSDTSGNTIYF | TGTGCCAGCAGCCCCTCGGACACCTCTGGAAACACCATATATTTT
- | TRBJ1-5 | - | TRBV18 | CASSPSADNQPQHF | TGTGCCAGCTCACCGAGCGCAGACAATCAGCCCCAGCATTTT
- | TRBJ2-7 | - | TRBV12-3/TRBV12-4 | CASSTRVHEQYF | TGTGCCAGCAGTACTAGGGTTCACGAGCAGTACTTC
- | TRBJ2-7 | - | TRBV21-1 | CASSKVTSSGKLREQYF | TGTGCCAGCAGCAAAGTAACTTCTAGCGGGAAGTTACGGGAGCAGTACTTC
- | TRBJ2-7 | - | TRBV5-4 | CASSLATSYEQYF | TGTGCCAGCAGCTTGGCCACCAGCTACGAGCAGTACTTC
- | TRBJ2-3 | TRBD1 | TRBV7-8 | CASSLDWGQGVADTQYF | TGTGCCAGCAGCCTTGATTGGGGACAGGGGGTGGCAGATACGCAGTATTTT
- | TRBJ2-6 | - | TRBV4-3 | CASSQEGPQGTGANVLTF | TGCGCCAGCAGCCAAGAGGGTCCACAGGGAACTGGGGCCAACGTCCTGACTTTC
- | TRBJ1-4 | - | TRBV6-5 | CASSYTVGSGEKLFF | TGTGCCAGCAGTTACACGGTAGGGAGCGGTGAAAAACTGTTTTTT
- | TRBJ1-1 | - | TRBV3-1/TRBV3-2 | CASSPKGPTGTEAFF | TGTGCCAGCAGCCCTAAGGGCCCTACGGGGACTGAAGCTTTCTTT
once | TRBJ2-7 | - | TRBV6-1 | CASSVASGGGGDEQYF | TGTGCCAGCAGTGTTGCGTCCGGGGGAGGGGGAGACGAGCAGTACTTC
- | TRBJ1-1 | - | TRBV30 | CAWDTGHTEAFF | TGTGCCTGGGACACAGGGCACACTGAAGCTTTCTTT
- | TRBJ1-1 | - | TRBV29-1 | CSVAGSTEAFF | TGCAGCGTAGCAGGCAGCACTGAAGCTTTCTTT
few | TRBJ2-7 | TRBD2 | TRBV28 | CASCPSASGSWEQYF | TGTGCCAGCTGCCCTTCGGCTAGCGGGAGCTGGGAGCAGTACTTC
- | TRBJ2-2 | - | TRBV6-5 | CASSYSSRGAGELFF | TGTGCCAGCAGTTACTCGAGTAGGGGCGCCGGGGAGCTGTTTTTT
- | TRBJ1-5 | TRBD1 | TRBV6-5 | CVVGQVGQPQHF | TGTGTAGTAGGACAGGTAGGGCAGCCCCAGCATTTT
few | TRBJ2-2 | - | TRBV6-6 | CASSPLIANIEPGELFF | TGTGCCAGCAGTCCCTTAATAGCGAATATAGAACCCGGGGAGCTGTTTTTT
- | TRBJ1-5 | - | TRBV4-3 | CASSPSATGNQPQHF | TGCGCCAGCAGCCCATCCGCGACAGGCAATCAGCCCCAGCATTTT
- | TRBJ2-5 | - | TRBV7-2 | CASSRGETQYF | TGTGCCAGCAGTCGGGGGGAGACCCAGTACTTC
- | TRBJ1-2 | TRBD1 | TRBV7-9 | CASSYTGGDGYTF | TGTGCCAGCAGCTATACAGGGGGCGATGGCTACACCTTC
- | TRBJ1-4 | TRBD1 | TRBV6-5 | CASSYSTGENEKLFF | TGTGCCAGCAGTTACTCGACAGGGGAAAATGAAAAACTGTTTTTT
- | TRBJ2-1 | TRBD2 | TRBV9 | CASSVGASGRSNEQFF | TGTGCCAGCAGCGTAGGGGCTAGCGGGAGGAGTAATGAGCAGTTCTTC
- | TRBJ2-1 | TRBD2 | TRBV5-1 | CASSLGVAGAYNEQFF | TGCGCCAGCAGCTTGGGGGTAGCGGGGGCCTACAATGAGCAGTTCTTC
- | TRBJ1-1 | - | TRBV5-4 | CASSLPSYMNTEAFF | TGTGCCAGCAGCTTGCCCTCTTATATGAACACTGAAGCTTTCTTT